The 28 T cell receptor beta chains below were found in one sample sequenced in a study of cytomegalovirus exposure and HLA in healthy donors. Measured with immunoSEQ multiplex PCR; TCRdb has only the in-frame clones, and not every one. The profile shows about 240,000 clones, approximately 86% of them singletons. Sequencing was done on a sample of PBMCs. These receptors came from a woman in her twenties or thirties in good health and CMV-seropositive.

CDR3 loop: CASSLPGTRVYEQYF. The CDR3 region has the DNA TGTGCCAGCAGTTTACCCGGGACTAGAGTATACGAGCAGTACTTC. The J gene is TRBJ2-7, the V gene TRBV27; 8 bases map to TRBD2. Germline V lookup: CDR1 MNHEY, CDR2 SMNVEV (reference sequence). The ends lost 2 bases at V and 4 bases at J; junction bases unmatched: 7. CDR3 size: 15 residues.

The V call is TRBV19, the J call TRBJ1-1, with 8 bases fitting TRBD1. V shed 3 bases, J shed 4 bases, and the junction held 4 bases outside the gene matches. The CDR3 runs 14 residues. Germline V gene sequence: CDR1 LNHDA, CDR2 SQIVND (reference sequence). CDR3 DNA: TGTGCCAGTAGTATCGCAGGGGGCGGCACTGAAGCTTTCTTT. Protein sequence: CASSIAGGGTEAFF.

Remarks on this clone: Given a much more abundant clone one base away, this may be a read error. The sample holds other DNA sequences that translate to the same CDR3. The chain is built from TRBV5-1 and TRBJ2-7; weak D call: TRBD2 (5 bases). The germline V gene encodes CDR1 SGHRS and CDR2 YFSETQ. The CDR3 covers 12 residues. Written as DNA, the CDR3 is TGCGCTAGTTCCGGGGAAAGCTACGAGCAGTACTTC. Its protein product is CASSGESYEQYF. Combining the CDR3 with reference TRBV5-1 and TRBJ2-7 gives the whole variable domain KAGVTQTPRYLIKTRGQQVTLSCSPISGHRSVSWYQQTPGQGLQFLFEYFSETQRNKGNFPGRFSGRQFSNSRSEMNVSTLELGDSALYLCASSGESYEQYFGPGTRLTVT.

V and J are TRBV25-1 and TRBJ2-1; D remains unclear. The CDR3 extends over 14 amino acids. The germline CDR1 and CDR2 sequences are MGHDK and SYGVNS. V gave up 2 bases and J gave up 3 bases, with 8 bases separating them. The CDR3 protein is CASSEGPNYNEQFF. In nucleotides, the CDR3 is TGTGCCAGCAGTGAAGGCCCCAACTACAATGAGCAGTTCTTC.

This rearrangement joins TRBV5-1 to TRBJ2-7; 7 bases agree with TRBD2. The V and J ends lost 0 bases and 6 bases, in that order; junction bases with no gene match: 9. The CDR3 contains 15 residues. Germline CDR1 SGHRS, CDR2 YFSETQ. The CDR3 reads CASSLGSGEMGEQYF. DNA for the CDR3: TGCGCCAGCAGCTTGGGAAGCGGGGAAATGGGCGAGCAGTACTTC. The variable domain in full, completed from reference TRBV5-1 and TRBJ2-7, reads KAGVTQTPRYLIKTRGQQVTLSCSPISGHRSVSWYQQTPGQGLQFLFEYFSETQRNKGNFPGRFSGRQFSNSRSEMNVSTLELGDSALYLCASSLGSGEMGEQYFGPGTRLTVT.

The rearrangement uses TRBV25-1 and TRBJ1-1, with D unclear. This CDR3 has 14 residues. The ends were cut back, 6 bases at V and 5 bases at J, with 16 bases in the middle. The germline V gene has CDR1 MGHDK and CDR2 SYGVNS. The CDR3: CASSHSEGGTEAFF. CDR3 nucleotides: TGTGCCAGCAGCCACTCAGAGGGAGGAACTGAAGCTTTCTTT.

The chain carries TRBV5-1 and TRBJ2-1, with TRBD2 as a possible D gene (6 bases). This CDR3 spans 15 amino acids. V was pared by 6 bases and J by 4 bases, with 17 bases between. The germline V gene has CDR1 SGHRS and CDR2 YFSETQ. CDR3 loop: CASTSVSSGYNEQFF. CDR3 bases: TGCGCCAGCACATCCGTGAGTAGCGGTTACAATGAGCAGTTCTTC.

This clone was counted between two and nine times. The CDR3 spells CASSPSARHVEAFF. CDR3 DNA sequence: TGTGCCAGCAGTCCTTCGGCCAGGCACGTGGAAGCTTTCTTT. V usage is TRBV28 and J usage is TRBJ1-1; D remains unclear. With 5 bases removed from V and 8 bases from J, the gap between germline ends came to 18 bases. The length of the CDR3 is 14 residues. CDR1 is MDHEN, CDR2 SYDVKM, per germline.

The V and J genes are TRBV11-2 and TRBJ2-7; 8 bases line up with TRBD1. Germline assignment: CDR1 SGHAT and CDR2 FQNNGV. The CDR3 runs to 17 residues. V shed 1 base, J shed 2 bases, and the junction held 10 bases outside the gene matches. CDR3 loop: CASSLAPVDRGAYEQYF. The CDR3 region has the DNA TGTGCCAGCAGCTTAGCCCCAGTAGACAGGGGTGCCTACGAGCAGTACTTC.

The chain links TRBV28 to TRBJ2-3, with TRBD2 identical over 11 bases. With 6 bases clipped from V and 3 bases from J, the junction kept 8 bases outside the gene matches. CDR1 is MDHEN and CDR2 is SYDVKM in the germline V gene. This CDR3 contains 16 residues. The CDR3 bases are TGTGCCAGCAGACTATTAGCGGGAGGGGGGACAGATACGCAGTATTTT. Its translation is CASRLLAGGGTDTQYF.

The J gene is TRBJ2-4, the V gene TRBV5-1; perhaps TRBD2 as D (7 bases). The CDR3 consists of 13 residues. Germline assignment: CDR1 SGHRS and CDR2 YFSETQ. V was pared by 5 bases and J by 12 bases, with 18 bases between. Here the CDR3 reads CASSLQGGSYQYF. For the CDR3, the DNA is TGCGCCAGCAGTCTACAGGGAGGGAGTTATCAGTACTTC.

This clone was detected once. This rearrangement joins TRBV6-1 to TRBJ1-3; the D gene is possibly TRBD1 (5 bases). Germline CDR1 and CDR2: MNHNS and SASEGT. V gave up 5 bases and J gave up 0 bases, with 11 bases separating them. This CDR3 is built from 15 residues. The CDR3 DNA sequence: TGTGCCAGCAGTTTAGACAGAGACTCTGGAAACACCATATATTTT. Amino acids: CASSLDRDSGNTIYF.

V usage is TRBV13 and J usage is TRBJ1-1; D is ambiguous. In germline, CDR1 is PRHDT, CDR2 FYEKMQ (reference sequence). The CDR3 length is 13 residues. The V gene lost 5 bases and the J gene lost 1 base, with 8 bases spanning the gap. CDR3 loop: CASSRNGNTEAFF. The CDR3 DNA is TGTGCCAGCAGCCGTAACGGGAACACTGAAGCTTTCTTT.

This chain uses TRBV5-1 with TRBJ1-5; 9 bases align to TRBD1. This CDR3 is built from 15 residues. Looked up from germline, CDR1 is SGHRS and CDR2 is YFSETQ. J was trimmed by 6 bases and V by 4 bases; bases with no gene match: 8. CDR3 DNA: TGCGCCAGCAGCGCCTCGGGACAGGGAGGTCAGCCCCAGCATTTT. Translation gives CASSASGQGGQPQHF.

This clone showed up just a few times. CDR3 nucleotides: TGTGCCACCAGCAACACTAGCGGCGAGGTCAATGAGCAGTTCTTC. Amino acids: CATSNTSGEVNEQFF. V gene TRBV15 combines with J gene TRBJ2-1, with TRBD2 matching over 8 bases. V shed 4 bases and J 6 bases; nucleotides not matched to a gene: 8. This CDR3 region has 15 residues. Germline V gene data show CDR1 as LNHNV and CDR2 as YYDKDF (reference sequence).

V and J are TRBV7-6 and TRBJ2-6; 7 bases agree with TRBD1. CDR3 length: 18 amino acids. CDR1 is SGHVS and CDR2 is FNYEAQ in the germline V gene. The junction had 7 bases not matched to a gene; V was cut back by 2 bases and J by 0 bases. The CDR3 is CASSLIPDRASGANVLTF. The CDR3 DNA is TGTGCCAGCAGCTTAATCCCAGACAGGGCCTCTGGGGCCAACGTCCTGACTTTC.

J is TRBJ1-3 and V is TRBV7-2; the match to TRBD1 covers 9 bases. This CDR3 region has 15 residues. The germline CDR1 and CDR2 sequences are SGHTA and FQGNSA. The ends lost 7 bases at V and 4 bases at J; junction bases unmatched: 8. The CDR3 region has the DNA TGTGCCAGCACCCCGGGGACAGGGAAAGGAAACACCATATATTTT. Translating it yields CASTPGTGKGNTIYF.

The rearrangement links TRBV30 to TRBJ2-7, with a weak D call TRBD1 (5 bases). Germline values: CDR1 GTSNPN, CDR2 SVGIG (reference sequence). The V end was cut by 1 base, the J end by 7 bases, with 5 bases between. The CDR3 runs 10 residues. CDR3 nucleotides: TGTGCCTGGAGTGAGGGGGAGCAGTACTTC. Amino acid sequence: CAWSEGEQYF.

V usage is TRBV4-1 and J usage is TRBJ2-7; TRBD1 matches at 8 bases. V lost 6 bases and J lost 6; bases outside the gene matches: 7. The CDR3 sequence is 13 residues long. Germline V CDR1 and CDR2: MGHRA, YSYEKL. CDR3 loop: CASSLTGEFEQYF. CDR3 bases: TGCGCCAGCAGTCTGACAGGGGAATTCGAGCAGTACTTC.

The chain combines TRBV5-5 with TRBJ2-1; 12 bases are shared with TRBD1. With 0 bases clipped from V and 5 bases from J, the junction kept 6 bases outside the gene matches. Germline CDR1 reads SGHKS; CDR2 reads YYEKEE (reference sequence). This CDR3 spans 17 amino acids. In DNA form, the CDR3 reads TGTGCCAGCAGCTTGGCCGGGACAGGGGGCGTAGACAATGAGCAGTTCTTC. This gives the protein CASSLAGTGGVDNEQFF. Full variable domain (rest looked up from reference TRBV5-5 and TRBJ2-1): DAGVTQSPTHLIKTRGQQVTLRCSPISGHKSVSWYQQVLGQGPQFIFQYYEKEERGRGNFPDRFSARQFPNYSSELNVNALLLGDSALYLCASSLAGTGGVDNEQFFGPGTRLTVL.

The CDR3 here is CASSVEGDEKLFF. CDR3 sequence (DNA): TGTGCCAGCAGCGTAGAGGGGGATGAAAAACTGTTTTTT. V gene TRBV9 combines with J gene TRBJ1-4; possibly TRBD1 for D (6 bases). Looked up from germline, CDR1 is SGDLS and CDR2 is YYNGEE. The CDR3 spans 13 residues. V was cut by 0 bases and J by 6 bases, with 6 bases left in between.

CDR3 DNA sequence: TGTGCTAGTGGTTCCTACAGGGATATCCAAGAGACCCAGTACTTC. Encoded protein: CASGSYRDIQETQYF. The chain joins TRBV12-5 to TRBJ2-5; D possibly corresponds to TRBD1 (6 bases). Germline assignment: CDR1 LGHNT and CDR2 FRNRAP. The CDR3 spans 15 residues. Trimming removed 4 bases from V and 1 base from J, with 13 bases in between.

Here the CDR3 DNA reads TGTGCCGCTCAACAAAATGCAGATACGCAGTATTTT. This sequence encodes CAAQQNADTQYF. J is TRBJ2-3 and V is TRBV6-1; D is unclear. The CDR3 consists of 12 residues. The germline CDR1 and CDR2 sequences are MNHNS and SASEGT. Trimming cost V 11 bases and J 4 bases, with 13 bases left between them.

V is TRBV2 and J is TRBJ1-4, with D maybe TRBD1 (5 bases). The CDR3 has 15 amino acids. V lost 10 bases and J lost 5, with 20 bases in between. Germline V gene data show CDR1 as SNHLY and CDR2 as FYNNEI. CDR3 region: CANSPISTENEKLFF. In nucleotides, the CDR3 is TGTGCCAACAGCCCAATTTCGACAGAAAATGAAAAACTGTTTTTT.

This clone was seen just once. The chain uses TRBV18 and TRBJ1-1; TRBD1 agrees at 7 bases. This CDR3 spans 13 amino acids. The germline CDR1 and CDR2 sequences are KGHSH and LQKENI. Germline trimming cut 3 bases from V and 3 bases from J; bases unmatched to any gene: 1. For the CDR3, the DNA is TGTGCCAGCTCACCCGGGACAGACACTGAAGCTTTCTTT. Translated, it gives CASSPGTDTEAFF.

This chain links TRBV29-1 with TRBJ2-3, with D possibly matching TRBD2 (6 bases). This CDR3 region has 18 residues. Between the trimmed V and J ends, which lost 1 base and 8 bases, there was a span of 28 bases. Germline V gene sequence: CDR1 SQVTM, CDR2 ANQGSEA. The CDR3 reads CSVEGDGSSTISPGTQYF. Here the CDR3 DNA reads TGCAGCGTTGAAGGGGACGGGAGCAGTACGATATCACCCGGTACGCAGTATTTT.

The chain carries TRBV19 and TRBJ1-5; D uncertain. V dropped 7 bases and J dropped 7 bases, with 17 bases sitting between them. This CDR3 region has 14 residues. CDR1 and CDR2 from the germline V gene are LNHDA and SQIVND (reference sequence). The CDR3 spells CASTPSSNGQPQHF. Written as DNA, the CDR3 is TGTGCCAGTACTCCGTCCAGTAACGGGCAGCCCCAGCATTTT.

The gene calls are TRBV18 and TRBJ2-1; 12 bases line up with TRBD2. The CDR3 length is 15 residues. In germline, CDR1 is KGHSH, CDR2 LQKENI. Losses at the gene ends were 6 bases for V and 7 bases for J; bases not matched to a gene: 7. CDR3 nucleotides: TGTGCCAGCTCCCCTAGCGGGAGGGCCACGAATGAGCAGTTCTTC. This sequence encodes CASSPSGRATNEQFF.